The clone carrying this T cell receptor (beta chain) was picked up a small number of times. What it binds is not known. Possible read error: a much larger clone is one base away. The data derive from a study of breast tumors, draining lymph nodes, adjacent tissues. Findings of the study overall: Luminal-like breast cancer showed significantly greater tumor-nontumor repertoire similarity than basal-like breast cancer did. That most tumor T cells come from lymph nodes remained unproven. Tumors had less TCR diversity than lymph nodes, more than nontumor tissue.

Each CDR3 protein gets one entry after TCRdb re-called the multiplex PCR reads with MiXCR. This table has about 53,000 distinct CDR3 sequences, roughly 40% appearing once. The trim removed 4 bases at V and 0 bases at J, leaving 13 bases unmatched. The CDR3 length is 18 residues. The germline V gene has CDR1 KGHSH and CDR2 LQKENI. This receptor was obtained from a female donor with breast cancer. Some clones in this sample may be carry-over from other donors' samples. The rearrangement links TRBV18 to TRBJ2-5; the match to TRBD2 covers 8 bases. Sequenced: breast tumor tissue. CDR3 bases: TGTGCCAGCTCACGGCTACCAGGAACTAGCGGACACCAAGAGACCCAGTACTTC. It yields the protein CASSRLPGTSGHQETQYF.